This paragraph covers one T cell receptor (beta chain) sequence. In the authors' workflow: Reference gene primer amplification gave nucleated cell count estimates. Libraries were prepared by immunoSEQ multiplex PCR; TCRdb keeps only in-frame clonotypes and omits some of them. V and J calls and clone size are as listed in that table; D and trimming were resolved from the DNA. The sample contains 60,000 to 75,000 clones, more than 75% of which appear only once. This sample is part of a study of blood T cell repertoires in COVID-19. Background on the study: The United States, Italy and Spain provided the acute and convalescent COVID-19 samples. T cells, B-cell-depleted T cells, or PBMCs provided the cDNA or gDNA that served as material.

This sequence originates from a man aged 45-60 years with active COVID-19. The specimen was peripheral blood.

CDR3 region: CASSLASRDRGTYEQYF. The CDR3 DNA is TGCGCCAGCAGCTTGGCTTCTAGGGACAGGGGCACCTACGAGCAGTACTTC. This sequence joins TRBV5-1 and TRBJ2-7, with TRBD1 identical over 10 bases. The ends lost 0 bases at V and 2 bases at J; junction bases unmatched: 8. CDR1 and CDR2 (germline): SGHRS, YFSETQ. This CDR3 region has 17 residues. The entire variable domain, with the rest obtained from reference TRBV5-1 and TRBJ2-7, is as follows: KAGVTQTPRYLIKTRGQQVTLSCSPISGHRSVSWYQQTPGQGLQFLFEYFSETQRNKGNFPGRFSGRQFSNSRSEMNVSTLELGDSALYLCASSLASRDRGTYEQYFGPGTRLTVT.